The text below deals with one TCR beta chain. As originally analysed: For nucleated cells, counts were estimated from reference gene primer amplification. The repertoire was sequenced with immunoSEQ multiplex PCR; TCRdb's copy has only in-frame clones and lacks some. V and J calls and clone size are as listed in that table; D and trimming were resolved from the DNA. The table has more than 65,000 clones, around 84% seen once. The record originates from a study of blood T cell repertoires in COVID-19. Study information: Samples came from the United States, Italy and Spain, spanning acute and convalescent COVID-19.

The J segment lost 4 bases and the V segment lost 0 bases, leaving 22 bases of the junction unmatched. There are 20 residues in the CDR3. Per germline, CDR1 SGHRS and CDR2 YFSETQ. This receptor was obtained from a human donor in a cohort sampled during active COVID-19. Source material: peripheral blood. The chain is built from TRBV5-1 and TRBJ2-7; TRBD1 agrees at 7 bases. The CDR3 region has the DNA TGCGCCAGCAGCTTGGTCTCTGGGAGACAGGGCACCTCCTGGGGATACGAGCAGTACTTC. This encodes CASSLVSGRQGTSWGYEQYF. The whole variable domain, remainder taken from reference TRBV5-1 and TRBJ2-7, is KAGVTQTPRYLIKTRGQQVTLSCSPISGHRSVSWYQQTPGQGLQFLFEYFSETQRNKGNFPGRFSGRQFSNSRSEMNVSTLELGDSALYLCASSLVSGRQGTSWGYEQYFGPGTRLTVT.